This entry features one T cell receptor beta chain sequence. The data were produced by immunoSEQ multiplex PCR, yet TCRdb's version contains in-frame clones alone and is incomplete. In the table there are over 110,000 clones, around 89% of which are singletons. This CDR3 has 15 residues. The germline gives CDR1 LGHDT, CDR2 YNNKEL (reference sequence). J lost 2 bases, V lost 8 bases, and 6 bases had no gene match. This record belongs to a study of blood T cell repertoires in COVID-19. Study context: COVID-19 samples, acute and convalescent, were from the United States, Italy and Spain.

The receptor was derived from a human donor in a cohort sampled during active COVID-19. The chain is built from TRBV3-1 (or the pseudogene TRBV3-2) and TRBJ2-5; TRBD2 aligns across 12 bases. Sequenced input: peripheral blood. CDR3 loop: CASGLTSGGQETQYF. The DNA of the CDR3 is TGTGCCAGCGGGTTGACTAGCGGGGGACAAGAGACCCAGTACTTC.